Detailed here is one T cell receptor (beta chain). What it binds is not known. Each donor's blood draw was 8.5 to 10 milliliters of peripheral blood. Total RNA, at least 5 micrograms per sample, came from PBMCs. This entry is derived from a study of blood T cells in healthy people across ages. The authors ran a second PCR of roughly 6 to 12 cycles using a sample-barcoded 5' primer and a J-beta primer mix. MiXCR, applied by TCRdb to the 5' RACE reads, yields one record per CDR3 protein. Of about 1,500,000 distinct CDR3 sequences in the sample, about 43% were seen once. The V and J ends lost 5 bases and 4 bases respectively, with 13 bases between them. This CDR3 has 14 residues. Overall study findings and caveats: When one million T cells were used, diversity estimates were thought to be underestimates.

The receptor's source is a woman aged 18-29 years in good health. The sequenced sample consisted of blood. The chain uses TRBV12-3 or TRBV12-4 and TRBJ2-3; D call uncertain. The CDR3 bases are TGTGCCAGCAGTCCCACGGTAGGAGCAGATACGCAGTATTTT. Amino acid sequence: CASSPTVGADTQYF.